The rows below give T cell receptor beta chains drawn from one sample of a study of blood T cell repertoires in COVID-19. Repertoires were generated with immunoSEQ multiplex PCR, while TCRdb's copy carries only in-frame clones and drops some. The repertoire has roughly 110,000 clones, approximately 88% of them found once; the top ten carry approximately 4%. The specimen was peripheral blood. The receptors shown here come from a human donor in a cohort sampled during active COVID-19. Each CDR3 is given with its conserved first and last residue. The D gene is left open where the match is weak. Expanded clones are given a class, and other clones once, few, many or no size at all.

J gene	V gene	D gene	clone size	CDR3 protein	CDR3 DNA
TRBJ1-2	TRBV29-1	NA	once	CSVEGAGGYTF	TGCAGCGTTGAGGGGGCCGGGGGCTACACCTTC
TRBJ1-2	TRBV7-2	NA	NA	CASSRENYGYTF	TGTGCCAGCAGCCGGGAGAACTATGGCTACACCTTC
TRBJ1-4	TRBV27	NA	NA	CASTRRGGVNEKLFF	TGTGCCAGCACCCGCCGCGGGGGGGTTAATGAAAAACTGTTTTTT
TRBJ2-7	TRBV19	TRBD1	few	CASSVTTGAGEQYF	TGTGCCAGTAGTGTGACGACAGGGGCAGGCGAGCAGTACTTC
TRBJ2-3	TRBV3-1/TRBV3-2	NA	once	CASSPPKGGVTDTQYF	TGTGCCAGCAGCCCCCCGAAGGGAGGAGTCACAGATACGCAGTATTTT
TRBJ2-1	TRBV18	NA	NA	CASSPEVGEQFF	TGTGCCAGCTCACCGGAGGTTGGTGAGCAGTTCTTC
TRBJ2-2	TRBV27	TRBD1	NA	CASSFLVTGGASGELFF	TGTGCCAGCAGTTTCTTAGTAACAGGGGGCGCGTCCGGGGAGCTGTTTTTT
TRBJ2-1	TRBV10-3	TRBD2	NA	CAIRRLAGSYNEQFF	TGTGCCATCAGAAGACTAGCCGGCAGTTACAATGAGCAGTTCTTC
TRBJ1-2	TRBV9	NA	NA	CASSVGGGPYGYTF	TGTGCCAGCAGCGTAGGGGGGGGTCCCTATGGCTACACCTTC
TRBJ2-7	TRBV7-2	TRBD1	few	CASSQDRGSYEQYF	TGTGCCAGCAGCCAGGACAGGGGATCCTACGAGCAGTACTTC
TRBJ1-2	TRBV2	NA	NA	CASSEQTNYGYTF	TGTGCCAGCAGTGAACAGACTAACTATGGCTACACCTTC
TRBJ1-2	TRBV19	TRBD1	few	CASSISQGVHGYTF	TGTGCCAGTAGTATCAGTCAGGGGGTTCATGGCTACACCTTC
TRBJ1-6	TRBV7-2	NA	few	CASSLGSNSPLHF	TGTGCCAGCAGCTTAGGGAGTAATTCACCCCTCCACTTT
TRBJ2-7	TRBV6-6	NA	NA	CASDLLGTPSSYEQYF	TGTGCCAGCGACCTCCTAGGGACACCAAGCTCCTACGAGCAGTACTTC
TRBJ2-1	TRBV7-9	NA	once	CASSLTRFSTYNEQFF	TGTGCCAGCAGCCTCACCAGGTTCAGTACCTACAATGAGCAGTTCTTC
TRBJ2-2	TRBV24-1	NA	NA	CATSGRAAGTGELFF	TGTGCCACCAGTGGGCGAGCCGCGGGCACCGGGGAGCTGTTTTTT
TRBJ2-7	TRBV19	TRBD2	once	CASSPRYGTSGSYEQYF	TGTGCCAGTAGTCCTAGATATGGGACTAGCGGATCCTACGAGCAGTACTTC
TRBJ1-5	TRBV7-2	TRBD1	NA	CASSSGQSNQPQHF	TGTGCCAGCAGCTCGGGACAGAGCAATCAGCCCCAGCATTTT
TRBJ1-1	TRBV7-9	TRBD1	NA	CASSPLDRAMNTEAFF	TGTGCCAGCAGCCCCCTAGACAGGGCCATGAACACTGAAGCTTTCTTT
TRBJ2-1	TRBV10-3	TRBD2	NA	CAISESSLAGANEQFF	TGTGCCATCAGTGAGTCGAGTCTAGCGGGCGCCAATGAGCAGTTCTTC
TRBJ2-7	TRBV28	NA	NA	CASSLATNYEQYF	TGTGCCAGCAGTTTGGCAACGAACTACGAGCAGTACTTC
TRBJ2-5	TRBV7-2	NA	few	CASSLAPGVGETQYF	TGTGCCAGCAGCTTAGCTCCGGGAGTGGGAGAGACCCAGTACTTC
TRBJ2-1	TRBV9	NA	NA	CASSPTSSYNEQFF	TGTGCCAGCAGCCCCACGAGCTCCTACAATGAGCAGTTCTTC
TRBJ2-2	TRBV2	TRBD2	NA	CARGLAGGNTGELFF	TGTGCCAGGGGACTAGCGGGGGGGAACACCGGGGAGCTGTTTTTT
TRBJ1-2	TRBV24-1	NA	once	CATSGGNYGYTF	TGTGCCACCAGTGGAGGAAACTATGGCTACACCTTC
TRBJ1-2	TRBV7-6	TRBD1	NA	CASSLAAGGSSAGYTF	TGTGCCAGCAGCTTAGCAGCAGGGGGCTCTTCGGCTGGCTACACCTTC
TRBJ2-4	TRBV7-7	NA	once	CASSPGEQRLIAKNIQYF	TGTGCCAGCAGCCCCGGAGAGCAAAGGCTTATAGCCAAAAACATTCAGTACTTC
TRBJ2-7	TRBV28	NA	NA	CASSKAGSSYEQYF	TGTGCCAGCAGTAAAGCGGGCAGCTCCTACGAGCAGTACTTC
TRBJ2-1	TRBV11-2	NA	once	CASSQDRRAGEQFF	TGTGCCAGCAGTCAGGATCGGAGGGCCGGTGAGCAGTTCTTC
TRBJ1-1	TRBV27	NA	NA	CAAQGAGTEAFF	TGTGCCGCTCAGGGAGCGGGCACTGAAGCTTTCTTT
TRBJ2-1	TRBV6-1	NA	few	CASSEGGSGLVGRASYNEQFF	TGTGCCAGCAGTGAAGGCGGCTCGGGTCTGGTAGGCAGGGCGAGCTACAATGAGCAGTTCTTC
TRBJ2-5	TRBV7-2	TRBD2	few	CASSYTASGSGETQYF	TGTGCCAGCAGCTATACGGCTAGCGGGAGCGGAGAGACCCAGTACTTC
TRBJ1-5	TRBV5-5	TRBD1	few	CASSLYRTGLSNQPQHF	TGTGCCAGCAGCTTGTATAGGACAGGGCTTAGCAATCAGCCCCAGCATTTT
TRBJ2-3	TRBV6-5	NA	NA	CASSTPRGDTQYF	TGTGCCAGCAGTACCCCTCGCGGGGATACGCAGTATTTT
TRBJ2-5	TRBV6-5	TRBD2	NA	CATTGTSGSLETQYF	TGTGCCACCACCGGGACTAGCGGGAGTCTGGAGACCCAGTACTTC
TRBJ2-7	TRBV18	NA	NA	CASSVVRGSYEQYF	TGTGCCAGCTCAGTAGTTCGTGGGAGCTACGAGCAGTACTTC
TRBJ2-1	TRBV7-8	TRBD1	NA	CASSPGQEGFNEQFF	TGTGCCAGCAGCCCGGGACAGGAAGGGTTCAATGAGCAGTTCTTC
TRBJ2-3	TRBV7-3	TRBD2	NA	CASSQRLAGGADTQYF	TGTGCCAGCAGCCAAAGACTAGCGGGAGGTGCAGATACGCAGTATTTT
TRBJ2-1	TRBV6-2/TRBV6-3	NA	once	CASSYLNSYNEQFF	TGTGCCAGCAGTTATCTAAACTCCTACAATGAGCAGTTCTTC
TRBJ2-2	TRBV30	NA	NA	CAWSVLFSIQDRTGELFF	TGTGCCTGGAGTGTTTTATTTTCTATCCAAGACAGGACCGGGGAGCTGTTTTTT
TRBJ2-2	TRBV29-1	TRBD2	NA	CSATSGRATGELFF	TGCAGCGCAACTAGCGGGAGGGCTACCGGGGAGCTGTTTTTT
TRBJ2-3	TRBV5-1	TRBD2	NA	CASSWALGASGGSRDTQYF	TGCGCCAGCAGCTGGGCCCTAGGGGCTAGCGGGGGGAGCAGGGATACGCAGTATTTT
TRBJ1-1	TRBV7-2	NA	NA	CASSLRGLNTEAFF	TGTGCCAGCAGCTTAAGGGGGTTGAACACTGAAGCTTTCTTT
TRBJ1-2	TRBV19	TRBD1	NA	CASSSSGTGDYGYTF	TGTGCCAGTAGTTCATCCGGGACAGGGGACTATGGCTACACCTTC
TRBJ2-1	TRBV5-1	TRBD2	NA	CASTPASGSSYNEQFF	TGCGCCAGCACCCCAGCTAGCGGGAGCTCCTACAATGAGCAGTTCTTC
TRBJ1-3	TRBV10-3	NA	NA	CAISARVGNTIYF	TGTGCCATCAGTGCGAGAGTTGGAAACACCATATATTTT
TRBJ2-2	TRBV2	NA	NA	CASGRQGGTGELFF	TGTGCCAGCGGTCGACAGGGAGGAACCGGGGAGCTGTTTTTT
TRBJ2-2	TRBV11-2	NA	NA	CASFFWGGRDTGELFF	TGTGCCAGCTTCTTTTGGGGCGGCAGGGACACCGGGGAGCTGTTTTTT